In its sample, the clone carrying this TCR beta chain was seen once. What it recognizes is unknown. Before the COVID-19 pandemic, during about 2010-2019, CD4+ T cells were taken from unexposed donors. After roughly ten days of culture, CD4+ T cells were isolated. This CDR3 has 16 amino acids. V was cut by 1 base and J by 1 base, with 12 bases left in between. Germline-derived CDR1 and CDR2 are LGHNA and YNFKEQ. The data originate from a study of CD4 T cells in relation to SARS-CoV-2 and coronaviruses. Study in general: The negative reference was HIV-1 Nef peptide pool or peptide-free culture. Shared crossreactive spike epitopes were mapped to their HLA restriction.

The protocol was immunoSEQ multiplex PCR, while the TCRdb copy is restricted to in-frame clones and leaves out a portion. Of some 19,000 clones in the sample, 77% were seen once. Study-level results: Roughly 65% of donors had memory CD4+ clonotypes crossrecognizing SARS-CoV-2 and common cold coronavirus spike.

The receptor comes from a human donor in good health. Sequencing used CD4+ T cells from PBMCs, cultured in vitro. The V and J genes are TRBV4-2 and TRBJ2-3, with a possible D match to TRBD2 (6 bases). The CDR3 loop reads CASSQVGERGTDTQYF. The CDR3 bases are TGTGCCAGCAGCCAAGTTGGTGAGCGGGGCACAGATACGCAGTATTTT.